The sequence of this TCR beta chain was determined in a study of CD8 T cells in Susac syndrome. At the level of the study: Patients with Susac syndrome had blood drawn and were at that point therapy-naive, on corticosteroids, or on intravenous immunoglobulin alone.

RNA in amounts of roughly 0.5 to 1 ug was reverse transcribed with random hexamers. TCRdb called the immunoSEQ multiplex PCR reads again in MiXCR, with one record for every CDR3 protein. The table lists 55,000 to 75,000 distinct CDR3 sequences, around 93% of them singletons, with around 0.15% in the top ten. The CDR3 contains 15 residues. From germline, CDR1 is SGHKS and CDR2 YYEKEE (reference sequence). V was clipped by 2 bases and J by 3 bases, with 15 bases between them. Sequencing of TCR beta was performed on blood CD8+ and CD4+ T cells. Through negative isolation, CD4+ and CD8+ T cells were obtained, while TEMRA cells were enriched using FACS.

The chain recombines TRBV5-5 with TRBJ2-7, with no clear D. The sequencing sample was made of CD4+ T cells from PBMCs. The receptor comes from a human donor with Susac syndrome. CDR3 nucleotides: TGTGCCAGCAGCTTACCGCTCCGGTCGCGCTACGAGCAGTACTTC. This gives the protein CASSLPLRSRYEQYF. Based on the CDR3 plus reference TRBV5-5 and TRBJ2-7, the full variable domain is DAGVTQSPTHLIKTRGQQVTLRCSPISGHKSVSWYQQVLGQGPQFIFQYYEKEERGRGNFPDRFSARQFPNYSSELNVNALLLGDSALYLCASSLPLRSRYEQYFGPGTRLTVT.